Listed here is a single TCR beta chain. The target antigen is unknown. The record originates from a study of beta chain features in type 1 diabetes. Study observations and caveats: Across patients, naive, central memory and Treg TCRB repertoires exhibited apparently greater similarity than was observed across healthy donors. With patients and controls alike, PCR might favor shorter templates to an equal degree. The study left unresolved whether HLA type influences TCRB rearrangement.

Germline V gives CDR1 SGHRS, CDR2 YFSETQ. This CDR3 region has 18 residues. Trimming removed 0 bases from V and 0 bases from J; junction bases left unmatched: 3. All of the isolated RNA was reverse transcribed, so expressed TCRB transcripts were sequenced. Sequencing used immunoSEQ multiplex PCR; TCRdb keeps in-frame clones, though not all of them. The table includes about 150,000 clones, 9% to 10% detected once. The genes are TRBV5-1 and TRBJ2-4, with 13 positions matching TRBD2. Sequencing was done on a sample of central memory CD4+ T cells from blood. This sequence originates from a young woman in good health. CDR3 nucleotides: TGCGCCAGCAGCTTGGAGACTAGCGGGAGGCTAGCCAAAAACATTCAGTACTTC. Translated, it gives CASSLETSGRLAKNIQYF.